This TCR beta chain was recovered during a study of shared clonotypes between healthy human individuals. V lost 1 base, J lost 9 bases, and 10 bases stayed unmatched. This CDR3 comprises 16 residues. Per germline, CDR1 SGHTA and CDR2 FQGNSA. Here immunoSEQ multiplex PCR was the method, and the copy in TCRdb shows in-frame clones only, minus some. The sample lists a few million clones, more than 80% occurring once. J is TRBJ2-2 and V is TRBV7-2; 8 nucleotides agree with TRBD1. The clonotype comes from a man between 18 and 35 years old in good health. The sequencing input was naive CD4+ T cells sorted from blood. Subset defined: CD45RA+ positively selected. For the CDR3, the DNA is TGTGCCAGCAGCTTAGAAGGGACAGGTTTACCCCGGGAGCTGTTTTTT. It encodes CASSLEGTGLPRELFF.